Below are 19 T cell receptor beta chains sequenced from a single sample in a study of blood T cell repertoires in COVID-19. Sequencing used immunoSEQ multiplex PCR; TCRdb keeps in-frame clones, though not all of them. The sample contains approximately 500,000 clones, 88% of which appear only once. Sequencing was done on a sample of PBMCs or T cells enriched from blood (not recorded which). The receptors derive from a woman in her thirties or forties who had recovered from COVID-19.

This chain uses TRBV6-5 with TRBJ1-2; unclear D gene. V was trimmed by 0 bases and J by 5 bases, leaving 10 bases between them. This CDR3 spans 14 amino acids. Germline-derived CDR1 and CDR2 are MNHEY and SVGAGI. The DNA of the CDR3 is TGTGCCAGCAGTTACTCGAACAGTGGGTATGGCTACACCTTC. It is translated as CASSYSNSGYGYTF.

This clone appeared once. V usage is TRBV6-4 and J usage is TRBJ1-1; 7 bases fit TRBD1. Germline lookup yields CDR1 MRHNA and CDR2 SNTAGT. The CDR3 spans 13 residues. V lost 6 bases and J lost 1; bases outside the gene matches: 2. CDR3 bases: TGTGCCAGCAGAAGGACAGGGAACACTGAAGCTTTCTTT. Residues: CASRRTGNTEAFF.

Here the CDR3 DNA reads TGTGCCAGCAGTTACTCGGATGGGACAGGGAATTCACCCCTCCACTTT. The encoded protein is CASSYSDGTGNSPLHF. The chain has TRBV6-5 and TRBJ1-6; 9 nucleotides agree with TRBD1. Germline V gene lookup returns CDR1 MNHEY and CDR2 SVGAGI. The CDR3 consists of 16 residues. Trimming at V came to 0 bases and at J to 7 bases, leaving 4 bases not matched to a gene.

The rearrangement joins TRBV28 to TRBJ1-4; 9 bases are shared with TRBD1. Trimming cost V 2 bases and J 7 bases; bases outside gene matches: 5. This CDR3 has 15 residues. The germline V gene encodes CDR1 MDHEN and CDR2 SYDVKM. The CDR3 DNA sequence: TGTGCCAGCAGTTTACCCGGGACAGGGTCTGAAAAACTGTTTTTT. Amino acid sequence: CASSLPGTGSEKLFF.

The chain uses TRBV3-1 (or the pseudogene TRBV3-2) and TRBJ1-3; D remains unclear. Germline V gene sequence: CDR1 LGHDT, CDR2 YNNKEL (reference sequence). V was cut by 0 bases and J by 1 base, with 16 bases left in between. This CDR3 contains 18 residues. This CDR3 is CASSQETAREVSGNTIYF. CDR3 coding DNA: TGTGCCAGCAGCCAAGAAACGGCAAGGGAGGTATCTGGAAACACCATATATTTT.

The chain uses TRBV30 and TRBJ2-1, with 7 positions matching TRBD2. Germline V gene sequence: CDR1 GTSNPN, CDR2 SVGIG (reference sequence). After removal of 4 bases from V and 0 bases from J, the junction contained 12 bases not matched to a gene. The CDR3 runs 17 residues. The CDR3 DNA follows: TGTGCCTGGACCTTTCCCGGGAGGCCGAGCTCCTACAATGAGCAGTTCTTC. Its protein is CAWTFPGRPSSYNEQFF.

As regards this clone: One end of the junction varies from germline; a read error may be responsible. This sequence joins TRBV30 and TRBJ2-1, with TRBD1 as a possible D gene (6 bases). Per the germline V gene, CDR1 is GTSNPN and CDR2 is SVGIG (reference sequence). The CDR3 is 13 amino acids. The CDR3 loop is CALRGPGVNVQFF. CDR3 coding DNA: TGTGCCCTACGGGGTCCAGGGGTCAATGTGCAGTTCTTC.

The rearrangement joins TRBV9 to TRBJ2-1; D perhaps matches TRBD1 (6 bases). The CDR3 is 16 residues long. The V and J ends lost 4 bases and 9 bases respectively, with 23 bases between them. In germline, CDR1 is SGDLS, CDR2 YYNGEE. This CDR3 is CASSPSPDAGVGEQFF. The CDR3 bases are TGTGCCAGCAGCCCGTCACCGGATGCAGGGGTTGGTGAGCAGTTCTTC. Looking up the rest from reference TRBV9 and TRBJ2-1 gives the full variable domain: DSGVTQTPKHLITATGQRVTLRCSPRSGDLSVYWYQQSLDQGLQFLIQYYNGEERAKGNILERFSAQQFPDLHSELNLSSLELGDSALYFCASSPSPDAGVGEQFFGPGTRLTVL.

The chain has TRBV19 and TRBJ1-1; D call uncertain. V was cut by 8 bases and J by 1 base, with 14 bases left in between. The germline gives CDR1 LNHDA, CDR2 SQIVND (reference sequence). This CDR3 has 14 residues. The CDR3 sequence is CASGRGMGNTEAFF. CDR3 nucleotide sequence: TGTGCCAGTGGGAGAGGGATGGGGAACACTGAAGCTTTCTTT.

The chain employs TRBV3-1 (or the pseudogene TRBV3-2) and TRBJ2-5, with 13 bases that match TRBD2. Unmatched junction bases numbered 8, after V lost 4 bases and J lost 3 bases. CDR1 is LGHDT, CDR2 YNNKEL, per germline (reference sequence). This CDR3 contains 17 residues. The CDR3 sequence: CASSRHGLAGAKETQYF. The CDR3 nucleotides are TGTGCCAGCAGCCGCCACGGACTAGCGGGAGCCAAAGAGACCCAGTACTTC.

V gene TRBV5-8 combines with J gene TRBJ1-1, with TRBD1 as a possible D gene (5 bases). CDR1 is SGHTS and CDR2 is YDEGEE in the germline V gene. The V end was cut by 0 bases, the J end by 11 bases, with 17 bases between. The CDR3 length is 14 residues. This chain's CDR3 is CASSLAARVIGAFF. CDR3 bases: TGTGCCAGCAGCTTGGCCGCCAGGGTGATAGGGGCTTTCTTT. The full variable domain, in which reference TRBV5-8 and TRBJ1-1 provide the parts outside the CDR3, is EAGVTQSPTHLIKTRGQQATLRCSPISGHTSVYWYQQALGLGLQFLLWYDEGEERNRGNFPPRFSGRQFPNYSSELNVNALELEDSALYLCASSLAARVIGAFFGQGTRLTVV.

This chain uses TRBV5-1 with TRBJ2-1, with D perhaps TRBD2 (5 bases). The length of the CDR3 is 14 residues. Per germline, CDR1 SGHRS and CDR2 YFSETQ. Trimming removed 2 bases at V and 4 bases at J, with 10 bases between. The CDR3 reads CASSLLATYNEQFF. CDR3 bases: TGCGCCAGCAGCTTATTAGCGACTTACAATGAGCAGTTCTTC.

The CDR3 protein is CASSLGAGYYGYTF. For the CDR3, the DNA is TGTGCCAGCAGCTTAGGCGCAGGGTACTATGGCTACACCTTC. V usage is TRBV11-2 and J usage is TRBJ1-2; TRBD1 might be the D (5 bases). Trimming left V 1 base short and J 3 bases short, with 9 bases between. This CDR3 has 14 residues. From germline, CDR1 is SGHAT and CDR2 FQNNGV.

The J gene is TRBJ1-3, the V gene TRBV6-6; 7 bases line up with TRBD1. This CDR3 comprises 12 residues. V lost 7 bases, J lost 4 bases, and 1 base stayed unmatched. In germline, CDR1 is MNHNY, CDR2 SVGAGI (reference sequence). Here the CDR3 reads CASTGGGNTIYF. In nucleotides, the CDR3 is TGTGCCAGCACAGGGGGAGGAAACACCATATATTTT.

The rearrangement joins TRBV19 to TRBJ2-7; D uncertain. V gave up 7 bases and J gave up 0 bases, with 13 bases separating them. The CDR3 is made up of 14 amino acids. Germline lookup yields CDR1 LNHDA and CDR2 SQIVND (reference sequence). The CDR3 sequence: CASNPDRSSYEQYF. The CDR3 bases are TGTGCCAGTAACCCTGACCGGAGCTCCTACGAGCAGTACTTC.

This clone appeared a few times. V gene TRBV4-3 combines with J gene TRBJ1-1, with D unresolved. The CDR3 runs to 15 residues. Germline loops: CDR1 LGHNA, CDR2 YSLEER. V was shortened by 0 bases and J by 8 bases, with 16 bases between the two germline ends. CDR3: CASSQEEGSWGEAFF. The CDR3 nucleotides read TGCGCCAGCAGCCAAGAAGAGGGCTCCTGGGGAGAAGCTTTCTTT.

The chain employs TRBV30 and TRBJ1-4, with D maybe TRBD1 (5 bases). Trimming took off 2 bases at V and 2 bases at J, with 6 bases between the two ends. Germline values: CDR1 GTSNPN, CDR2 SVGIG (reference sequence). The CDR3 spans 13 residues. This CDR3 is CAWSQGTNEKLFF. The CDR3 DNA sequence: TGTGCCTGGAGTCAGGGTACTAATGAAAAACTGTTTTTT.

This rearrangement joins TRBV9 to TRBJ2-1; D remains ambiguous. The CDR3 is made up of 12 amino acids. Trimming took 3 bases from V and 6 from J, leaving 7 bases between them. CDR1 SGDLS and CDR2 YYNGEE come from the germline V gene. The CDR3 loop reads CASSALSNEQFF. CDR3 DNA sequence: TGTGCCAGCAGCGCCCTGAGCAATGAGCAGTTCTTC.

The genes are TRBV4-3 and TRBJ2-7; 10 nucleotides line up with TRBD1. Germline lookup yields CDR1 LGHNA and CDR2 YSLEER. The CDR3 extends over 15 amino acids. Trimming took 1 base from V and 7 from J; bases not matched to a gene: 7. The CDR3 region has the DNA TGCGCCAGCAGCCAAGCCGGGACAGGGGTCCGAGAGCAGTACTTC. Translating it yields CASSQAGTGVREQYF.